This T cell receptor (beta chain) was captured by sequencing in a study of shared clonotypes between healthy human individuals. Study outcomes and limitations: The naive CD4 repertoires of a handful of donors were compared, and about 5% of clonotypes were shared.

A note on this clone: Its cognate antigen is unknown.

Caucasian adults residing in Nashville, Tennessee made up all the donors. Here immunoSEQ multiplex PCR was the method, and the copy in TCRdb shows in-frame clones only, minus some. The sample has approximately 640,000 clones, about three quarters seen once. This TCR came from a woman aged 30 to 39 in good health. Sample: memory CD4+ T cells sorted from blood. Regarding subset: CD45RA-negative fraction.

Here the CDR3 DNA reads TGTGCCAGCAGTTTGGCGGGGGTAAGGACCAAAAACATTCAGTACTTC. Protein sequence: CASSLAGVRTKNIQYF. V gene TRBV28 combines with J gene TRBJ2-4; 7 positions agree with TRBD2. With V trimmed by 3 bases and J by 2 bases, 7 bases remained unmatched. Per germline, CDR1 MDHEN and CDR2 SYDVKM. The CDR3 spans 16 residues. Filled out from reference TRBV28 and TRBJ2-4, the complete variable domain reads DVKVTQSSRYLVKRTGEKVFLECVQDMDHENMFWYRQDPGLGLRLIYFSYDVKMKEKGDIPEGYSVSREKKERFSLILESASTNQTSMYLCASSLAGVRTKNIQYFGAGTRLSVL.